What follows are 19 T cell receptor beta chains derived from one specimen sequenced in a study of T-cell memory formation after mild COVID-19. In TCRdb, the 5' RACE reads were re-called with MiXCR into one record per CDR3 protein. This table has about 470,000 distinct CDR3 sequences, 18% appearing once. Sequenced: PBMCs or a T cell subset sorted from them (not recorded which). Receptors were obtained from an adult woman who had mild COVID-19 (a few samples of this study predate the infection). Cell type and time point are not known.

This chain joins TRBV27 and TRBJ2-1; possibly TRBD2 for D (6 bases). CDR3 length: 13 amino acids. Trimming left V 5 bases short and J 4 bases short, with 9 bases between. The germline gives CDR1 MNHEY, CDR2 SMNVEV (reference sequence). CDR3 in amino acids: CASSRDFYNEQFF. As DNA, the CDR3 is TGTGCCAGCAGTCGGGACTTTTACAATGAGCAGTTCTTC.

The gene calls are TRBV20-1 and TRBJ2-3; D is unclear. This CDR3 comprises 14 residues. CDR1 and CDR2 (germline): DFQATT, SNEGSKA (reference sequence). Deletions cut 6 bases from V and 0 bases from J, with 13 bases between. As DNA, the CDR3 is TGCAGTGCGGTAGGCGCCTGGAGCACAGATACGCAGTATTTT. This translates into CSAVGAWSTDTQYF.

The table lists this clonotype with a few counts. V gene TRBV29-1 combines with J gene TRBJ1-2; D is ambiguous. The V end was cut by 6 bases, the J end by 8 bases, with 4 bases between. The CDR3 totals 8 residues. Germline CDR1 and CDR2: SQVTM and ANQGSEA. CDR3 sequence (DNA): TGCAGCGTCGCAGGCTACACCTTC. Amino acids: CSVAGYTF.

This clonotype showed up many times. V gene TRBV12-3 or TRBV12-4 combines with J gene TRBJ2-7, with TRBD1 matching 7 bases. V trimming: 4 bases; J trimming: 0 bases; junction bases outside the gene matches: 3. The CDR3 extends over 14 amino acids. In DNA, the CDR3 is TGTGCCAGCAGTTCAGGGGGAAGCTCCTACGAGCAGTACTTC. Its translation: CASSSGGSSYEQYF.

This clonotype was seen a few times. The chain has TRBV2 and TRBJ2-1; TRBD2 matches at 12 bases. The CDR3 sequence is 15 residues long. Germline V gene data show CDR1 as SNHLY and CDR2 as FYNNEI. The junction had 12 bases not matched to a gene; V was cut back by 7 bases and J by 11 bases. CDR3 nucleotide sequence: TGTGCCAGCAATCTCCTAGCGGGAGGGCTATCAAAGCAGTTCTTC. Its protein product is CASNLLAGGLSKQFF.

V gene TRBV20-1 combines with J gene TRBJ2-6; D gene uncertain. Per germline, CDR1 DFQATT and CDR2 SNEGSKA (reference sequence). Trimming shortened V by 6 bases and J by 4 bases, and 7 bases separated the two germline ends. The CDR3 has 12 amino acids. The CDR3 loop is CSATTGANVLTF. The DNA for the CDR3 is TGCAGTGCCACAACCGGGGCCAACGTCCTGACTTTC.

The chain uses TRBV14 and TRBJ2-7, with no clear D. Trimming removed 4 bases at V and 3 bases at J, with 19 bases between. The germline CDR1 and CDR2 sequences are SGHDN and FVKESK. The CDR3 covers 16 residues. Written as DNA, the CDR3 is TGTGCCAGCAGCCCGTCCCCGAGCAGACCTATCTACGAGCAGTACTTC. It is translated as CASSPSPSRPIYEQYF.

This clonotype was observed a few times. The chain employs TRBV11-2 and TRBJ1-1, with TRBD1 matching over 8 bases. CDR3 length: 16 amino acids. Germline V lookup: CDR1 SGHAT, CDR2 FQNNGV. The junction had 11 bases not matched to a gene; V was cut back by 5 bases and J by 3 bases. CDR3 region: CASSQPGTGRHTEAFF. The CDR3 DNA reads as TGTGCCAGCAGCCAACCCGGGACAGGTCGGCACACTGAAGCTTTCTTT. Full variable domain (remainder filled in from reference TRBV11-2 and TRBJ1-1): EAGVAQSPRYKIIEKRQSVAFWCNPISGHATLYWYQQILGQGPKLLIQFQNNGVVDDSQLPKDRFSAERLKGVDSTLKIQPAKLEDSAVYLCASSQPGTGRHTEAFFGQGTRLTVV.

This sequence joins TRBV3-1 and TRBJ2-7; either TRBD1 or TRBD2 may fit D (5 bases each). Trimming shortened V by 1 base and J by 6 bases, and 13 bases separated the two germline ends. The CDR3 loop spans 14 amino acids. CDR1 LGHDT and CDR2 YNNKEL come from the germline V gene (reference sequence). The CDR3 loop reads CASSQVRGNGEQYF. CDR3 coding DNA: TGTGCCAGCAGCCAAGTGAGGGGTAATGGCGAGCAGTACTTC.

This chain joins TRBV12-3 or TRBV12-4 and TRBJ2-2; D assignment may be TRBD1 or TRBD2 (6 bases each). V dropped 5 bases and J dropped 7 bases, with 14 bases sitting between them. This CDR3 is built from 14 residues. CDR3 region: CASSRTAGGGELFF. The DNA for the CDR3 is TGTGCCAGCAGTCGGACAGCCGGGGGCGGGGAGCTGTTTTTT.

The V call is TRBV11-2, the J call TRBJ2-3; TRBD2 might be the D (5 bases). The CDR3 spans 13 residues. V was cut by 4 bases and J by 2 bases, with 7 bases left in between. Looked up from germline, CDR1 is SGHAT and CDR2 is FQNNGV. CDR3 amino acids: CASSSGLTDTQYF. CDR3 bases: TGTGCCAGCAGCTCTGGACTCACAGATACGCAGTATTTT.

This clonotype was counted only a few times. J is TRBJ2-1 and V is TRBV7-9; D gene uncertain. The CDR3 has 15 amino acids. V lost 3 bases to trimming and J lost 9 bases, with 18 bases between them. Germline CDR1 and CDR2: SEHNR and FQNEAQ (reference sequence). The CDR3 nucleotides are TGTGCCAGCAGCTTCCCGCGCGACCATCTAGTTGAGCAGTTCTTC. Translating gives CASSFPRDHLVEQFF.

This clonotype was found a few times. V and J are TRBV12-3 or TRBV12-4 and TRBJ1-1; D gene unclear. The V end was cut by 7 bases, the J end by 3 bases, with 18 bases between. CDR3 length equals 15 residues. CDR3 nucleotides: TGTGCCAGCAAATTGTGGGAGGGATTGGACACTGAAGCTTTCTTT. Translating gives CASKLWEGLDTEAFF.

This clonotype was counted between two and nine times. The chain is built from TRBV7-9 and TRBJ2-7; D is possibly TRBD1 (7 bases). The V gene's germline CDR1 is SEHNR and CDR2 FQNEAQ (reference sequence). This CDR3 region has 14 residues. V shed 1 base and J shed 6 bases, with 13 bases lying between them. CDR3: CASSLGQGGSEQYF. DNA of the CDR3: TGTGCCAGCAGCTTAGGACAGGGAGGTAGCGAGCAGTACTTC.

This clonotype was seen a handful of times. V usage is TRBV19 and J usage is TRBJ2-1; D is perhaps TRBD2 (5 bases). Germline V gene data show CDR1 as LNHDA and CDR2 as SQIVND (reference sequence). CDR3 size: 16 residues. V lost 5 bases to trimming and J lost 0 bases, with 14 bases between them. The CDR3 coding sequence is TGTGCCAGTAGTGACCCCTTAGGGAGCTCCTACAATGAGCAGTTCTTC. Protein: CASSDPLGSSYNEQFF.

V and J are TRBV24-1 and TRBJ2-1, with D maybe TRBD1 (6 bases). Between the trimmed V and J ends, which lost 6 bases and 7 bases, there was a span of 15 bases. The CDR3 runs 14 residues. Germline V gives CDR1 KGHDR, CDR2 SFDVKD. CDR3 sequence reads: CATSSGGGVNEQFF. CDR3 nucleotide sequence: TGTGCCACCAGTAGTGGGGGCGGTGTTAATGAGCAGTTCTTC.

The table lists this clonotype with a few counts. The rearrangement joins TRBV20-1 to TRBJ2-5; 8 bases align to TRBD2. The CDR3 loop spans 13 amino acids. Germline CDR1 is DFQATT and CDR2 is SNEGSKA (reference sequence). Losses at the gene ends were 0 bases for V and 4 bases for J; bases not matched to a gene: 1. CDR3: CSAREAGGETQYF. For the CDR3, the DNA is TGCAGTGCTAGAGAGGCGGGGGGAGAGACCCAGTACTTC.

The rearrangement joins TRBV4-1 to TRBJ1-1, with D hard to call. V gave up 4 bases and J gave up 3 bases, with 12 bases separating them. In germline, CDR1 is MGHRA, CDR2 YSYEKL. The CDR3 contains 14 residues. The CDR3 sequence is CASSPPVGYTEAFF. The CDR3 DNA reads TGCGCCAGCAGCCCTCCGGTAGGGTACACTGAAGCTTTCTTT.

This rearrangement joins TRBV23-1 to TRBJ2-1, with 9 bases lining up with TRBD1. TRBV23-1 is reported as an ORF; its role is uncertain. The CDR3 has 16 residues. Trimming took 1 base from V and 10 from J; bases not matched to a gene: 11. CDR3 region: CASSQWRDRESHEQFF. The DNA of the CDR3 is TGCGCCAGCAGTCAATGGAGGGACAGGGAGTCCCACGAGCAGTTCTTC.